The 26 T cell receptor beta chains presented below share a single source sample, sequenced in a study of blood T cell repertoires in COVID-19 (dated by TCRdb to the early 2020s). The library was built by means of the immunoSEQ multiplex PCR assay. TCRdb holds this immuneACCESS table with in-frame rearrangements only. Some clones are missing; in checked studies, unresolved V genes explain under half, and the rest has no known cause. The sample table shows 220,000 or so clones, and approximately 80% are seen once. The ten top clones hold about 20% of the sample. Sequences were obtained from peripheral blood. These receptors were taken from a man younger than 40 with active or convalescent COVID-19.

The chain uses TRBV11-2 and TRBJ2-5; TRBD1 is a possible D gene (7 bases). Germline-derived CDR1 and CDR2 are SGHAT and FQNNGV. V was clipped by 5 bases and J by 9 bases, with 19 bases between them. This CDR3 contains 14 residues. As DNA, the CDR3 is TGTGCCAGCAGCCGGGGGACACCCAGGGGGTCCCAGTACTTC. Translating it yields CASSRGTPRGSQYF. Full variable domain (remainder filled in from reference TRBV11-2 and TRBJ2-5): EAGVAQSPRYKIIEKRQSVAFWCNPISGHATLYWYQQILGQGPKLLIQFQNNGVVDDSQLPKDRFSAERLKGVDSTLKIQPAKLEDSAVYLCASSRGTPRGSQYFGPGTRLLVL.

This chain links TRBV12-3 or TRBV12-4 with TRBJ1-5; D remains unclear. The CDR3 covers 13 residues. The V gene lost 6 bases and the J gene lost 7 bases, with 13 bases spanning the gap. This CDR3 is CASSTGHQQPQHF. The CDR3 coding sequence is TGTGCCAGCAGCACGGGTCACCAGCAGCCCCAGCATTTT.

This chain links TRBV11-3 with TRBJ2-3, with no clear D. Trimming pared 4 bases from V and 0 bases from J, leaving 8 bases between. The CDR3 spans 14 residues. Germline V gene sequence: CDR1 SGHNT, CDR2 YENEEA. The CDR3 protein is CASSSLTSTDTQYF. The CDR3 DNA reads as TGTGCCAGCAGCTCCTTGACTAGCACAGATACGCAGTATTTT.

This chain connects TRBV7-8 to TRBJ1-6; 8 bases fit TRBD1. Germline V CDR1 and CDR2: SGHVS, FQNEAQ. The CDR3 loop spans 14 amino acids. The trim removed 5 bases at V and 7 bases at J, leaving 4 bases unmatched. In DNA, the CDR3 is TGTGCCAGCAGCCCCCGGACAGGGAATTCACCCCTCCACTTT. It yields the protein CASSPRTGNSPLHF.

CDR3 amino acids: CATLGQAYEQYF. The CDR3 bases are TGTGCCACCCTCGGACAGGCCTACGAGCAGTACTTC. The chain combines TRBV27 with TRBJ2-7; 7 bases align to TRBD1. V was clipped by 10 bases and J by 2 bases; unmatched bases: 5. The V gene's germline CDR1 is MNHEY and CDR2 SMNVEV (reference sequence). This CDR3 has 12 amino acids.

The chain uses TRBV9 and TRBJ1-2; D might be TRBD1 (5 bases). Germline V CDR1 and CDR2: SGDLS, YYNGEE. The CDR3 extends over 14 amino acids. V lost 0 bases to trimming and J lost 7 bases, with 13 bases between them. CDR3 DNA sequence: TGTGCCAGCAGCGTAGAGGAGGGGATAGTTGGCTACACCTTC. This gives the protein CASSVEEGIVGYTF.

The chain couples TRBV30 to TRBJ1-3, with 8 bases that match TRBD1. The CDR3 consists of 19 residues. Trimming at V came to 0 bases and at J to 0 bases, leaving 13 bases not matched to a gene. Germline values: CDR1 GTSNPN, CDR2 SVGIG (reference sequence). Here the CDR3 reads CAWSVPPGQGRDSGNTIYF. CDR3 DNA sequence: TGTGCCTGGAGTGTACCCCCCGGACAGGGCCGAGACTCTGGAAACACCATATATTTT.

This rearrangement joins TRBV18 to TRBJ1-6; D is perhaps TRBD1 (5 bases). The CDR3 spans 15 residues. The V end lost 3 bases, the J end lost 9 bases, and 15 bases lay between the germline ends. Per the germline V gene, CDR1 is KGHSH and CDR2 is LQKENI. CDR3 sequence (DNA): TGTGCCAGCTCACCCCACTTGCAGGGATCTTCACCCCTCCACTTT. Its translation: CASSPHLQGSSPLHF.

The chain couples TRBV29-1 to TRBJ2-3, with TRBD2 matching 8 bases. V lost 5 bases and J lost 4; bases outside the gene matches: 2. This CDR3 has 12 residues. Germline-derived CDR1 and CDR2 are SQVTM and ANQGSEA. The CDR3, as DNA: TGCAGCGTTCGGGGGGGGTCAGATACGCAGTATTTT. This sequence encodes CSVRGGSDTQYF.

V usage is TRBV12-5 and J usage is TRBJ2-3; 9 bases line up with TRBD2. The CDR3 has 14 residues. With V trimmed by 5 bases and J by 2 bases, 2 bases remained unmatched. Germline V lookup: CDR1 LGHNT, CDR2 FRNRAP. The CDR3 DNA reads as TGTGCTAGTGGTCTAGCGGGGCTCACAGATACGCAGTATTTT. Encoded protein: CASGLAGLTDTQYF. The complete variable domain, with remaining parts taken from reference TRBV12-5 and TRBJ2-3, reads DARVTQTPRHKVTEMGQEVTMRCQPILGHNTVFWYRQTMMQGLELLAYFRNRAPLDDSGMPKDRFSAEMPDATLATLKIQPSEPRDSAVYFCASGLAGLTDTQYFGPGTRLTVL.

The genes are TRBV18 and TRBJ2-3; a weak D match, TRBD2 (5 bases). The CDR3 has 15 amino acids. CDR1 and CDR2 from the germline V gene are KGHSH and LQKENI. Trimming cost V 3 bases and J 2 bases, with 12 bases left between them. Here the CDR3 DNA reads TGTGCCAGCTCACCCAGCGGCACTTCCACAGATACGCAGTATTTT. It translates to CASSPSGTSTDTQYF.

The chain uses TRBV29-1 and TRBJ1-2, with a tentative D call TRBD1 (6 bases). The ends were cut back, 3 bases at V and 5 bases at J, with 10 bases in the middle. CDR1 and CDR2 (germline): SQVTM, ANQGSEA. The CDR3 has 12 residues. CDR3 region: CSVDHRAYGYTF. CDR3 sequence (DNA): TGCAGCGTTGACCACAGGGCTTATGGCTACACCTTC.

The chain carries TRBV28 and TRBJ1-4; D uncertain. CDR1 and CDR2 (germline): MDHEN, SYDVKM. Trimming cost V 3 bases and J 10 bases, with 9 bases left between them. This CDR3 is 12 amino acids long. The CDR3 loop reads CASSLRIGKLFF. In DNA form, the CDR3 reads TGTGCCAGCAGTTTGCGGATCGGAAAACTGTTTTTT.

This clone was seen only once. The CDR3 DNA sequence: TGCGCCAGCAGCGGGTCTCCGGGGGGACAGTACTTC. This encodes CASSGSPGGQYF. The chain combines TRBV5-1 with TRBJ2-7; 7 nucleotides align to TRBD2. Trimming at V came to 4 bases and at J to 10 bases, leaving 8 bases not matched to a gene. The germline V gene encodes CDR1 SGHRS and CDR2 YFSETQ. This CDR3 is 12 amino acids long.

The chain combines TRBV7-8 with TRBJ1-1, with D hard to call. Trimming took off 5 bases at V and 8 bases at J, with 21 bases between the two ends. CDR3 size: 15 residues. Germline loops: CDR1 SGHVS, CDR2 FQNEAQ. CDR3 amino acids: CASSPTVITSGEAFF. The DNA for the CDR3 is TGTGCCAGCAGCCCAACGGTTATCACATCGGGAGAAGCTTTCTTT.

The V gene is TRBV2, the J gene TRBJ1-6; 7 nucleotides agree with TRBD1. Germline V gives CDR1 SNHLY, CDR2 FYNNEI. The CDR3 has 14 residues. V trimming: 4 bases; J trimming: 7 bases; junction bases outside the gene matches: 4. CDR3 region: CASSAGGVNSPLHF. The CDR3 DNA reads as TGTGCCAGCAGTGCAGGGGGTGTCAATTCACCCCTCCACTTT.

The chain couples TRBV6-5 to TRBJ2-2, with TRBD1 as a possible D gene (6 bases). Trimming removed 6 bases at V and 1 base at J, with 12 bases between. Germline-derived CDR1 and CDR2 are MNHEY and SVGAGI. The CDR3 has 15 amino acids. CDR3 region: CASRPPGQNTGELFF. DNA of the CDR3: TGTGCCAGCAGACCCCCGGGACAGAACACCGGGGAGCTGTTTTTT.

The table lists this clone with a few counts. V usage is TRBV15 and J usage is TRBJ1-6, with 8 positions matching TRBD1. V trimming: 5 bases; J trimming: 10 bases; junction bases outside the gene matches: 10. Germline CDR1 reads LNHNV; CDR2 reads YYDKDF (reference sequence). CDR3 length: 15 amino acids. The DNA of the CDR3 is TGTGCCACCAGCTATTCTGGACAGGGAGGCTCACCCCTCCACTTT. It yields the protein CATSYSGQGGSPLHF.

The V call is TRBV6-2 or TRBV6-3, the J call TRBJ2-7; weak D call: TRBD2 (5 bases). The CDR3 has 14 residues. Trimming removed 5 bases from V and 0 bases from J, with 11 bases in between. Germline CDR1 and CDR2: MNHEY and SVGEGT. In DNA, the CDR3 is TGTGCCAGCAGTAGGACTGGCCACTCCTACGAGCAGTACTTC. Protein: CASSRTGHSYEQYF.

The chain couples TRBV4-1 to TRBJ1-3, with D uncertain. Germline assignment: CDR1 MGHRA and CDR2 YSYEKL. V was trimmed by 5 bases and J by 4 bases, leaving 12 bases between them. The CDR3 totals 14 residues. The CDR3 coding sequence is TGCGCCAGCAGCGTACGGGTAGACGGAAACACCATATATTTT. Translation gives CASSVRVDGNTIYF.

The rearrangement joins TRBV28 to TRBJ2-3, with D tentatively TRBD2 (6 bases). V lost 6 bases and J lost 5, with 18 bases in between. Germline V lookup: CDR1 MDHEN, CDR2 SYDVKM. The CDR3 extends over 15 amino acids. The CDR3 bases are TGTGCCAGCAGCTCAAGCGGGCCCTGGATAGATACGCAGTATTTT. Protein: CASSSSGPWIDTQYF. The whole variable domain, filled in from reference TRBV28 and TRBJ2-3, reads DVKVTQSSRYLVKRTGEKVFLECVQDMDHENMFWYRQDPGLGLRLIYFSYDVKMKEKGDIPEGYSVSREKKERFSLILESASTNQTSMYLCASSSSGPWIDTQYFGPGTRLTVL.

The chain recombines TRBV7-9 with TRBJ2-7, with 10 bases identical to TRBD1. The length of the CDR3 is 15 residues. Germline assignment: CDR1 SEHNR and CDR2 FQNEAQ (reference sequence). V dropped 5 bases and J dropped 3; count of bases not matched to a gene: 7. The CDR3 bases are TGTGCCAGCAGCATGGACAGGGGGAGGGGCTACGAGCAGTACTTC. It is translated as CASSMDRGRGYEQYF.

The rearrangement links TRBV6-2 or TRBV6-3 to TRBJ1-6, with 12 bases matching TRBD1. CDR1 is MNHEY and CDR2 is SVGEGT in the germline V gene. This CDR3 comprises 19 residues. V gave up 6 bases and J gave up 6 bases; unmatched junction bases: 15. CDR3: CASSYMRDRGQSFNSPLHF. For the CDR3, the DNA is TGTGCCAGCAGCTATATGCGGGACAGGGGGCAAAGCTTTAATTCACCCCTCCACTTT.

The chain is built from TRBV27 and TRBJ1-6; TRBD1 matches 7 bases. The CDR3 runs 16 residues. V was clipped by 6 bases and J by 7 bases; unmatched bases: 12. Germline CDR1 and CDR2: MNHEY and SMNVEV (reference sequence). The CDR3 sequence is CASRLNHQGENSPLHF. CDR3 nucleotides: TGTGCCAGCAGGTTGAATCACCAGGGGGAAAATTCACCCCTCCACTTT.

The chain recombines TRBV9 with TRBJ1-1, with 10 nucleotides matching TRBD1. This CDR3 spans 14 amino acids. J was trimmed by 4 bases and V by 0 bases; bases with no gene match: 0. Germline CDR1 SGDLS, CDR2 YYNGEE. CDR3 loop: CASSVGTGGTEAFF. The CDR3 coding sequence is TGTGCCAGCAGCGTAGGGACAGGGGGCACTGAAGCTTTCTTT.

The V gene is TRBV5-1, the J gene TRBJ1-2, with D possibly matching TRBD1 (6 bases). Trimming left V 4 bases short and J 4 bases short, with 11 bases between. CDR1 and CDR2 from the germline V gene are SGHRS and YFSETQ. CDR3 length: 13 amino acids. CDR3 in DNA: TGCGCCAGCAGCCAGGGGACACTCTATGGCTACACCTTC. Translation gives CASSQGTLYGYTF. The full variable domain, completed using reference TRBV5-1 and TRBJ1-2, is KAGVTQTPRYLIKTRGQQVTLSCSPISGHRSVSWYQQTPGQGLQFLFEYFSETQRNKGNFPGRFSGRQFSNSRSEMNVSTLELGDSALYLCASSQGTLYGYTFGSGTRLTVV.